This T cell receptor (beta chain) was sequenced for a study of beta chain features in type 1 diabetes. This CDR3 has 14 residues. Trimming cost V 4 bases and J 8 bases; bases outside gene matches: 8. Per germline, CDR1 SGHTA and CDR2 FQGTGA. What was sequenced were expressed TCRB transcripts, since all of the isolated RNA had been reverse transcribed. Repertoires were generated with immunoSEQ multiplex PCR, while TCRdb's copy carries only in-frame clones and drops some. This sample has almost 350,000 clones, with about 20% found just once. This clone has only a few counts. The sequenced sample consisted of naive CD4+ T cells from blood. This rearrangement joins TRBV7-3 to TRBJ2-1, with 7 bases matching TRBD1. The receptor's source is a woman under 30 in good health. The CDR3 nucleotides read TGTGCCAGCAGCTCGACAGGGATGCGGGATGAGCAGTTCTTC. Amino acids: CASSSTGMRDEQFF. Based on the CDR3 plus reference TRBV7-3 and TRBJ2-1, the full variable domain is GAGVSQTPSNKVTEKGKYVELRCDPISGHTALYWYRQSLGQGPEFLIYFQGTGAADDSGLPNDRFFAVRPEGSVSTLKIQRTERGDSAVYLCASSSTGMRDEQFFGPGTRLTVL.